The clone carrying this T cell receptor (beta chain) was seen only once. Its target is not known. V gave up 4 bases and J gave up 4 bases; unmatched junction bases: 9. Germline CDR1 DFQATT, CDR2 SNEGSKA (reference sequence). This CDR3 is built from 15 residues. This sample was included in a study of vaccination and CD4 T cells after COVID-19. Indicated treatment: roughly 11-day PBMC culture with coronavirus spike peptide pools or control peptides (ViraFEST assay). ViraFEST used peptide pools to expand antigen-specific T cells and subsequently sequenced their TCRs. In this cohort, PCR tests turned positive between March and December 2020, predating US Alpha, Beta and Delta variants. General study points: SARS-CoV-2-reactive clonotypes showed a nonsignificant median rise from roughly 21 to 40. The median proportion of reactive clones detected only post-vaccination in convalescent patients was 85% to 90%.

An Oncomine TCR Beta short-read assay was used to sequence the DNA from cultured CD4+ T cells. A single record per CDR3 protein comes from TCRdb applying MiXCR to the PCR reads. The table records 13,000 or so distinct CDR3 sequences, around 44% of them present only once. The chain has TRBV20-1 and TRBJ2-5; 10 bases map to TRBD2. Input material: CD4+ T cells from blood, cultured in vitro. The source of this sequence is a human donor who had recovered from COVID-19. The CDR3 sequence: CSAMIPSGSGETQYF. CDR3 in DNA: TGCAGTGCTATGATACCTAGCGGGAGTGGAGAGACCCAGTACTTC.